This TCR beta chain was obtained from a study of shared clonotypes between healthy human individuals. General study results and limits: Sharing across four donors was seen in around 5% of naive CD4 clonotypes.

Several immunoSEQ plates held equal portions of the genomic DNA taken from each subset. The table came from immunoSEQ multiplex PCR; TCRdb's copy has only in-frame clones and leaves some out. The sample includes 600,000 or so clones, roughly 98% seen only once; the top ten take less than 0.35%. Naive CD8 cells were CD45RO-negative, positively selected for CCR7, excluding terminally differentiated effector memory CD45RA+ cells. Donors comprised healthy HIV-negative adults lacking recent acute infections or vaccinations. Every contributor of samples was a Caucasian grown-up residing in Nashville, Tennessee. Concerning this clone itself: Its antigen is still unknown.

The germline V gene encodes CDR1 MNHEY and CDR2 SMNVEV (reference sequence). Deletions cut 2 bases from V and 5 bases from J, with 9 bases between. The CDR3 has 14 amino acids. The sample consisted of naive CD8+ T cells sorted from blood. The chain has TRBV27 and TRBJ2-2; no clear D. The receptor was isolated from a young man in good health. CDR3: CASSLGTETGELFF. In nucleotides, the CDR3 is TGTGCCAGCAGTTTAGGTACTGAGACCGGGGAGCTGTTTTTT.